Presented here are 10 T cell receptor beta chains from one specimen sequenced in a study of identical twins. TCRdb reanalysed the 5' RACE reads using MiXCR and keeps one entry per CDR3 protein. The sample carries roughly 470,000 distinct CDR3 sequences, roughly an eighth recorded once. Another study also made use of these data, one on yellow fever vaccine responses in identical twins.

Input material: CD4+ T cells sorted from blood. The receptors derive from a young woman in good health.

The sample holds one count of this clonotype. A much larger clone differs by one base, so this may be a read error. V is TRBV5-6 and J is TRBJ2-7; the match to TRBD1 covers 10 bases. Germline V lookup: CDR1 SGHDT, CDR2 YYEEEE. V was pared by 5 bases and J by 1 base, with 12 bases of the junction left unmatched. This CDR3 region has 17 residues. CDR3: CASRYIPGQGSSYEQYF. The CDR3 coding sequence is TGTGCCAGCAGGTACATTCCGGGACAGGGGTCTTCCTACGAGCAGTACTTC.

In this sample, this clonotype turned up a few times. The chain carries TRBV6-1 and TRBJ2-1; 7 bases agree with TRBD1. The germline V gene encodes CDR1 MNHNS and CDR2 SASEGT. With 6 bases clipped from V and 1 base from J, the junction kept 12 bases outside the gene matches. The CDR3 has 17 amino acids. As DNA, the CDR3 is TGTGCCAGCAGGACGAAACGGACAGGACGGTCCTACAATGAGCAGTTCTTC. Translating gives CASRTKRTGRSYNEQFF.

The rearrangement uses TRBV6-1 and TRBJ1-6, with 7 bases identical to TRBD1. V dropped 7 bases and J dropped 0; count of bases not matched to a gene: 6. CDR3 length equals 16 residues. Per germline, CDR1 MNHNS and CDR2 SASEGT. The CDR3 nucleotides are TGTGCCAGCAATGACAGGGCCAGCTCCTATAATTCACCCCTCCACTTT. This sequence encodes CASNDRASSYNSPLHF.

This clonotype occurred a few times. DNA of the CDR3: TGCGCCAGCAGCCAAGATCCCCCTAGCGGGACAGATACGCAGTATTTT. Its translation is CASSQDPPSGTDTQYF. The chain recombines TRBV4-3 with TRBJ2-3; 8 bases align to TRBD2. The CDR3 sequence is 16 residues long. The V and J ends lost 0 bases and 3 bases, in that order; junction bases with no gene match: 5. Per germline, CDR1 LGHNA and CDR2 YSLEER.

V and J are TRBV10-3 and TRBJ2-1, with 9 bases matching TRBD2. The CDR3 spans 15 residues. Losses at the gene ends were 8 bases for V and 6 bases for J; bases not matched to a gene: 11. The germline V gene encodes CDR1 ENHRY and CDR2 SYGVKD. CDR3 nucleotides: TGTGCCATCGGGCCGGGACTAGCCTTAGGCAATGAGCAGTTCTTC. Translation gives CAIGPGLALGNEQFF.

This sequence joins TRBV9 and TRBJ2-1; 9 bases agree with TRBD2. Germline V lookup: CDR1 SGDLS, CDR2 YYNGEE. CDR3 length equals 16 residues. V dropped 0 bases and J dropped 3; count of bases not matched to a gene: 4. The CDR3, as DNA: TGTGCCAGCAGCGTAGCGGGGACTAGCCACTACAATGAGCAGTTCTTC. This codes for CASSVAGTSHYNEQFF.

CDR3 DNA: TGTGCCAGCAGTCTCTCGCCGGGACAGGGCAACACTGAAGCTTTCTTT. It translates to CASSLSPGQGNTEAFF. The chain carries TRBV12-3 or TRBV12-4 and TRBJ1-1; the match to TRBD1 covers 9 bases. V dropped 5 bases and J dropped 2; count of bases not matched to a gene: 9. The CDR3 extends over 16 amino acids.

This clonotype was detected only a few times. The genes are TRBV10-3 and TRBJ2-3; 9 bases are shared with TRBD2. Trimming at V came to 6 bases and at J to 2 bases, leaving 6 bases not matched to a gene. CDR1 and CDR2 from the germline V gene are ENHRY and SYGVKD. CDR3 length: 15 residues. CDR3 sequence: CAISPLAGSTDTQYF. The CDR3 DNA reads TGTGCCATCAGCCCCCTAGCGGGGTCCACAGATACGCAGTATTTT.

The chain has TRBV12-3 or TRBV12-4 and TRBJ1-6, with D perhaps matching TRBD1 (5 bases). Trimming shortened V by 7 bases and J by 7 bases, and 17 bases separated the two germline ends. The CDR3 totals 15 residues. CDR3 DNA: TGTGCCAGCACCCGGTTGGCAGGGCCCAATTCACCCCTCCACTTT. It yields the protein CASTRLAGPNSPLHF.

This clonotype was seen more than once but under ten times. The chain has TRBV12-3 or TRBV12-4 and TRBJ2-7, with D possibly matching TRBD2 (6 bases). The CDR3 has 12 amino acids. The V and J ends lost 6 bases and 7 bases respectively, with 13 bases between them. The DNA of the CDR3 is TGTGCCAGCAGGGGCCCCCGGGGGGAGCAGTACTTC. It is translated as CASRGPRGEQYF.